These 26 T cell receptor beta chains originate from one sample sequenced in a study of T cell clonality in common variable immunodeficiency. Only in-frame clones appear in the TCRdb table, and some are missing; sequencing was by immunoSEQ multiplex PCR. Reported are approximately 56,000 clones, none seen only once; the ten largest carry just over 2%. The source material was peripheral blood mononuclear cells. These receptors all stem from a person aged 18-70 years in good health.

Points on this clone: The read falls 3 residues short of the CDR3 end, and the missing part is taken from the germline J gene. The J gene is TRBJ2-5, the V gene TRBV18, with a tentative D call TRBD1 (5 bases). The length of the CDR3 is 13 residues. Germline CDR1 is KGHSH and CDR2 is LQKENI. Trimming cost V 3 bases and J 3 bases, with 8 bases left between them. Incomplete CDR3 DNA: TGTGCCAGCTCACCGGGCAGGGAAGAGACC. This encodes CASSPGREET. The whole CDR3 protein is CASSPGREETQYF. Full variable domain (rest looked up from reference TRBV18 and TRBJ2-5): NAGVMQNPRHLVRRRGQEARLRCSPMKGHSHVYWYRQLPEEGLKFMVYLQKENIIDESGMPKERFSAEFPKEGPSILRIQQVVRGDSAAYFCASSPGREETQYFGPGTRLLVL.

In this sample, this clone turned up many times. The read ends 3 residues shy of where the CDR3 ends; the end is completed using the germline J gene. The rearrangement uses TRBV20-1 and TRBJ2-1, with TRBD2 matching 10 bases. The germline gives CDR1 DFQATT, CDR2 SNEGSKA (reference sequence). CDR3 length equals 16 residues. V was pared by 3 bases and J by 5 bases, with 10 bases of the junction left unmatched. CDR3 in amino acids: CSARHPGLAPNNEQFF. The sequenced CDR3 bases are TGCAGTGCTAGGCACCCGGGACTAGCGCCGAACAATGAG.

This clone was seen repeatedly, ten times or more. The read gets to within 3 residues of the CDR3 end, and the germline J gene fills in the rest. This rearrangement joins TRBV19 to TRBJ2-1; possible D gene TRBD1, 5 bases. Trimming left V 1 base short and J 4 bases short, with 11 bases between. The CDR3 has 15 amino acids. Germline assignment: CDR1 LNHDA and CDR2 SQIVND (reference sequence). CDR3 DNA, as far as it was read: TGTGCCAGTAGTATAGTAAGGGGAAGTTACAATGAG. Protein product: CASSIVRGSYNE. The whole CDR3 protein reads CASSIVRGSYNEQFF.

Concerning this clone: The DNA ends 3 residues before the CDR3 does, and the rest of the CDR3 is filled in from the germline J gene. The genes are TRBV13 and TRBJ2-3, with a tentative D call TRBD2 (7 bases). CDR3 length: 15 amino acids. V lost 3 bases to trimming and J lost 6 bases, with 16 bases between them. The germline CDR1 and CDR2 sequences are PRHDT and FYEKMQ (reference sequence). The part of the CDR3 DNA that was read is TGTGCCAGCAGCTTCGGGTTGGGGGGGGGCGATACG. This encodes CASSFGLGGGDT. The whole CDR3 protein reads CASSFGLGGGDTQYF.

This clone was recorded many times. The CDR3 end lies 3 residues beyond the end of the read and is filled in from the germline J gene. The gene calls are TRBV5-5 and TRBJ2-2, with D perhaps TRBD1 (5 bases). The ends were cut back, 2 bases at V and 7 bases at J, with 12 bases in the middle. The CDR3 is 14 amino acids. Germline CDR1 is SGHKS and CDR2 is YYEKEE (reference sequence). The CDR3 spells CASSLFQGNGELFF. CDR3 bases read: TGTGCCAGCAGCTTATTTCAGGGTAACGGGGAG.

This clone has at least ten counts. The DNA ends 3 residues before the CDR3 does, and the rest of the CDR3 is filled in from the germline J gene. The chain is built from TRBV12-5 and TRBJ2-5, with a tentative D call TRBD2 (6 bases). This CDR3 is built from 13 residues. In germline, CDR1 is LGHNT, CDR2 FRNRAP. V gave up 6 bases and J gave up 3 bases, with 11 bases separating them. The CDR3 bases that were read are TGTGCTAGTGGGGCTAGCGCTGAAGAGACC. This encodes CASGASAEET. The whole CDR3 sequence is CASGASAEETQYF.

This clone was seen at least ten times. The missing CDR3 end, 3 residues past where the read stops, is filled in from the germline J gene. The chain carries TRBV29-1 and TRBJ2-1; 10 nucleotides align to TRBD2. Germline assignment: CDR1 SQVTM and CDR2 ANQGSEA. This CDR3 contains 12 residues. J was trimmed by 6 bases and V by 6 bases; bases with no gene match: 2. The CDR3 DNA, read in part, is TGCAGCGTAAGCGGGAGGGCCAATGAG. This encodes CSVSGRANE. The whole CDR3 sequence is CSVSGRANEQFF.

This clone was seen repeatedly, ten times or more. Sequencing ends 3 residues short of the CDR3 end; the germline J gene provides the rest. The chain combines TRBV5-1 with TRBJ2-5; TRBD2 is a possible D gene (7 bases). Trimming cost V 1 base and J 1 base, with 11 bases left between them. The CDR3 sequence is 15 residues long. Per germline, CDR1 SGHRS and CDR2 YFSETQ. Partial CDR3 DNA: TGCGCCAGCAGCTTGATGAGGGGGGGCCAAGAGACC. Protein sequence: CASSLMRGGQET. The entire CDR3 protein reads CASSLMRGGQETQYF.

In its sample, this clone was seen many times. The read ends 3 residues early relative to the CDR3; the germline J gene fills the gap. The rearrangement joins TRBV7-9 to TRBJ1-6; D is undetermined. Trimming pared 7 bases from V and 8 bases from J, leaving 12 bases between. The V gene's germline CDR1 is SEHNR and CDR2 FQNEAQ (reference sequence). CDR3 length: 13 residues. This CDR3 is CASNSLQDSPLHF. Incomplete CDR3 DNA: TGTGCCAGCAACTCCCTCCAGGATTCACCC.

Ten or more counts support this clone. The CDR3 is cut off 3 residues early in the read; its end comes from the germline J gene. The chain carries TRBV15 and TRBJ2-3; perhaps TRBD2 as D (6 bases). The CDR3 contains 16 residues. Trimming removed 6 bases from V and 1 base from J, with 17 bases in between. Per the germline V gene, CDR1 is LNHNV and CDR2 is YYDKDF (reference sequence). The CDR3 region is CATRSPEVAGTDTQYF. CDR3 bases read: TGTGCCACCAGGTCTCCTGAAGTAGCGGGCACAGATACG.

This clone was counted at least ten times. The missing CDR3 end, 3 residues past where the read stops, is filled in from the germline J gene. The rearrangement uses TRBV12-5 and TRBJ2-1; maybe TRBD1 (6 bases). V lost 5 bases, J lost 4 bases, and 9 bases lay in between. This CDR3 is 13 amino acids long. Germline CDR1 LGHNT, CDR2 FRNRAP. CDR3 DNA (partial): TGTGCTAGTGGTAACCAGGGGTACAATGAG. Translating it yields CASGNQGYNE. The whole CDR3 is CASGNQGYNEQFF. Full variable domain (remainder filled in from reference TRBV12-5 and TRBJ2-1): DARVTQTPRHKVTEMGQEVTMRCQPILGHNTVFWYRQTMMQGLELLAYFRNRAPLDDSGMPKDRFSAEMPDATLATLKIQPSEPRDSAVYFCASGNQGYNEQFFGPGTRLTVL.

The sample holds many counts of this clone. The read comes to an end 3 residues before the CDR3 does, leaving the germline J gene to fill in the end. The chain recombines TRBV9 with TRBJ2-1; 8 bases line up with TRBD2. CDR1 is SGDLS, CDR2 YYNGEE, per germline. Trimming cost V 0 bases and J 7 bases; bases outside gene matches: 6. The CDR3 covers 15 residues. CDR3 in amino acids: CASSVGGGQGNEQFF. CDR3 bases read: TGTGCCAGCAGCGTAGGCGGGGGGCAAGGAAATGAG. Looking up the rest from reference TRBV9 and TRBJ2-1 gives the full variable domain: DSGVTQTPKHLITATGQRVTLRCSPRSGDLSVYWYQQSLDQGLQFLIQYYNGEERAKGNILERFSAQQFPDLHSELNLSSLELGDSALYFCASSVGGGQGNEQFFGPGTRLTVL.

At least ten counts were recorded for this clone. From the germline J gene comes the end of the CDR3, since the read stops 3 residues before it. The chain uses TRBV29-1 and TRBJ1-1, with D perhaps matching TRBD1 (5 bases). The length of the CDR3 is 11 residues. From germline, CDR1 is SQVTM and CDR2 ANQGSEA. The CDR3 bases that were read are TGCAGCGTTCATACAGGTTGGGGA. Amino acid sequence: CSVHTGWG. The full CDR3 protein reads CSVHTGWGAFF. The whole variable domain, filled in from reference TRBV29-1 and TRBJ1-1, reads SAVISQKPSRDICQRGTSLTIQCQVDSQVTMMFWYRQQPGQSLTLIATANQGSEATYESGFVIDKFPISRPNLTFSTLTVSNMSPEDSSIYLCSVHTGWGAFFGQGTRLTVV.

For this clone: The read finishes 3 residues shy of the CDR3 end, and the germline J gene is used to complete it. The rearrangement uses TRBV11-3 and TRBJ2-7, with 8 positions matching TRBD1. Germline CDR1 reads SGHNT; CDR2 reads YENEEA. J lost 4 bases, V lost 5 bases, and 10 bases had no gene match. The CDR3 covers 15 residues. The CDR3 bases that were read are TGTGCCAGCAGCCAAGGACAGGGCCCTATATACGAG. It encodes CASSQGQGPIYE. The whole CDR3 region reads CASSQGQGPIYEQYF.

There are many counts of this clone. The read ends 3 residues early relative to the CDR3; the germline J gene fills the gap. The rearrangement links TRBV7-9 to TRBJ1-1; TRBD1 aligns across 9 bases. V dropped 6 bases and J dropped 3; count of bases not matched to a gene: 5. Germline-derived CDR1 and CDR2 are SEHNR and FQNEAQ (reference sequence). The length of the CDR3 is 14 residues. CDR3 residues: CASRLGQGYTEAFF. The DNA read from the CDR3 is TGTGCCAGCAGGTTGGGACAGGGCTACACTGAA.

This clone occurred a few times. The CDR3 protein is CASGQRGVRTDTQYF. CDR3 bases read: TGTGCCAGCGGCCAACGGGGTGTCCGCACAGATACG. The rearrangement uses TRBV2 and TRBJ2-3, with TRBD2 as a possible D gene (5 bases). The read comes to an end 3 residues before the CDR3 does, leaving the germline J gene to fill in the end. Germline V lookup: CDR1 SNHLY, CDR2 FYNNEI. Trimming removed 8 bases from V and 1 base from J, with 16 bases in between. The CDR3 length is 15 residues.

This clone occurred many times. The read is 3 residues too short to cover the CDR3 end, so that end is filled in from the germline J gene. This chain uses TRBV5-5 with TRBJ2-1; TRBD2 is a possible D gene (6 bases). CDR3 size: 15 residues. With 5 bases removed from V and 8 bases from J, the gap between germline ends came to 20 bases. The germline V gene has CDR1 SGHKS and CDR2 YYEKEE (reference sequence). Partial CDR3 DNA: TGTGCCAGCAGACCCCCGGGACTGGCGTTCGATGAG. Protein: CASRPPGLAFDE. The CDR3, in full, reads CASRPPGLAFDEQFF.

This clone was observed at least ten times. Read sequence stops 3 residues before the CDR3 end, and the germline J gene provides the missing end. The rearrangement uses TRBV19 and TRBJ1-1; 7 bases map to TRBD1. From germline, CDR1 is LNHDA and CDR2 SQIVND (reference sequence). J lost 6 bases, V lost 7 bases, and 5 bases had no gene match. The CDR3 is 12 amino acids. CDR3 residues: CASIGTAAEAFF. The part of the CDR3 DNA that was read is TGTGCCAGTATAGGGACAGCCGCTGAA. The full variable domain, its missing parts supplied by reference TRBV19 and TRBJ1-1, is DGGITQSPKYLFRKEGQNVTLSCEQNLNHDAMYWYRQDPGQGLRLIYYSQIVNDFQKGDIAEGYSVSREKKESFPLTVTSAQKNPTAFYLCASIGTAAEAFFGQGTRLTVV.

This clone showed up many times. The CDR3 is cut off 3 residues early in the read; its end comes from the germline J gene. V is TRBV12-3 or TRBV12-4 and J is TRBJ1-6, with D uncertain. V lost 8 bases and J 5 bases, leaving 13 bases between the germline ends. This CDR3 is 14 amino acids long. The CDR3 DNA, read in part, is TGTGCCAGCGCTTCCCATCAGAATAATTCACCC. The encoded protein is CASASHQNNSP. From start to end, the CDR3 is CASASHQNNSPLHF.

This clone showed up just a few times. The sequenced fragment ends 3 residues before the CDR3 boundary, so the rest is inferred from the germline J gene. The rearrangement uses TRBV2 and TRBJ1-1, with 8 nucleotides matching TRBD1. Losses at the gene ends were 10 bases for V and 4 bases for J; bases not matched to a gene: 8. The germline gives CDR1 SNHLY, CDR2 FYNNEI. The CDR3 is made up of 13 amino acids. The CDR3 region is CATPQGVGTEAFF. The CDR3 DNA, read in part, is TGTGCCACCCCACAGGGGGTCGGCACTGAA.

This clone was seen more than once but under ten times. The CDR3 end lies 3 residues beyond the end of the read and is filled in from the germline J gene. The V call is TRBV20-1, the J call TRBJ2-7; weak D call: TRBD1 (6 bases). Germline V gene sequence: CDR1 DFQATT, CDR2 SNEGSKA (reference sequence). V was trimmed by 6 bases and J by 5 bases, leaving 11 bases between them. The CDR3 spans 11 residues. The CDR3 DNA, read in part, is TGCAGTGCCCAGGGGTTGAACGAG. It is translated as CSAQGLNE. In full, the CDR3 is CSAQGLNEQYF.

This clone was seen more than once but under ten times. Read coverage stops 3 residues before the CDR3 terminus; the germline J gene supplies the remainder. V gene TRBV11-2 combines with J gene TRBJ2-7; tentative D call: TRBD2 (6 bases). Germline CDR1 and CDR2: SGHAT and FQNNGV. The CDR3 is made up of 15 amino acids. V lost 5 bases and J lost 5, with 19 bases in between. CDR3 DNA, as far as it was read: TGTGCCAGCAGCACAGGAGGGGTTTGGGGCGACGAG. Protein product: CASSTGGVWGDE. The complete CDR3 sequence is CASSTGGVWGDEQYF.

CDR3 residues: CASSNQQGLEQYF. The CDR3 DNA, read in part, is TGTGCCAGTAGCAACCAACAGGGCCTCGAG. The chain joins TRBV19 to TRBJ2-7; weak D call: TRBD1 (6 bases). The observed sequence ends 3 residues before the CDR3 terminus, with the missing tail filled in from the germline J gene. V dropped 6 bases and J dropped 6 bases, with 15 bases sitting between them. Germline V gene data show CDR1 as LNHDA and CDR2 as SQIVND (reference sequence). This CDR3 spans 13 amino acids.

This clone was seen ten or more times. Read sequence stops 3 residues before the CDR3 end, and the germline J gene provides the missing end. V gene TRBV5-1 combines with J gene TRBJ1-4, with unresolved D. CDR1 is SGHRS, CDR2 YFSETQ, per germline. This CDR3 contains 15 residues. Trimming took 0 bases from V and 0 from J, leaving 6 bases between them. Here the CDR3 reads CASSLGYATNEKLFF. The part of the CDR3 DNA that was read is TGCGCCAGCAGCTTGGGTTATGCAACTAATGAAAAA. Using reference TRBV5-1 and TRBJ1-4 for the parts outside the CDR3, the full variable domain is KAGVTQTPRYLIKTRGQQVTLSCSPISGHRSVSWYQQTPGQGLQFLFEYFSETQRNKGNFPGRFSGRQFSNSRSEMNVSTLELGDSALYLCASSLGYATNEKLFFGSGTQLSVL.

Ten or more counts support this clone. The missing CDR3 end, 3 residues past where the read stops, is filled in from the germline J gene. V usage is TRBV5-1 and J usage is TRBJ2-7; TRBD1 matches at 8 bases. Trimming removed 2 bases from V and 4 bases from J; junction bases left unmatched: 8. CDR3 size: 15 residues. Germline V gene lookup returns CDR1 SGHRS and CDR2 YFSETQ. The CDR3 bases that were read are TGCGCCAGCAGCTTATCCGGACAGGGTGTTTACGAG. It translates to CASSLSGQGVYE. The CDR3 reads in full as CASSLSGQGVYEQYF.

Points on this clone: The CDR3 end falls 3 residues outside the read, so it is completed with the germline J gene. The V call is TRBV30, the J call TRBJ1-4; the D gene is possibly TRBD1 (5 bases). Per the germline V gene, CDR1 is GTSNPN and CDR2 is SVGIG (reference sequence). CDR3 size: 13 residues. V was trimmed by 1 base and J by 10 bases, leaving 13 bases between them. The CDR3 protein is CAWSGPAGTKLFF. The DNA read from the CDR3 is TGTGCCTGGAGTGGTCCCGCGGGGACAAAA.